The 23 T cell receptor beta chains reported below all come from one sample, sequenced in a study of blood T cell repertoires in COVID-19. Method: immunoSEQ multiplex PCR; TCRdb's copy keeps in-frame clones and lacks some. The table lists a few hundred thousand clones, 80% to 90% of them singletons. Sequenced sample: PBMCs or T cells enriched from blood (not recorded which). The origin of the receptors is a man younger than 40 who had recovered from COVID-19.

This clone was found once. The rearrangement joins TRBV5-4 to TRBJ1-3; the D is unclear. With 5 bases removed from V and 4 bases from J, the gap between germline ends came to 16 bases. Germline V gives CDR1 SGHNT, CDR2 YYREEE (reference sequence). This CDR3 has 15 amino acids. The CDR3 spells CASSRGGQEGNTIYF. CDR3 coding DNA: TGTGCCAGCAGTAGAGGCGGGCAGGAGGGAAACACCATATATTTT.

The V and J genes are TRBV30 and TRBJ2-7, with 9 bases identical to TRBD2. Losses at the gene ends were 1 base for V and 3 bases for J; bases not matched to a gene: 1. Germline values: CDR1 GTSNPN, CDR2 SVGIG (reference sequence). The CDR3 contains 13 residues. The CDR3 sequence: CAWSGRGGYEQYF. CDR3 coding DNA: TGTGCCTGGAGTGGGCGGGGGGGCTACGAGCAGTACTTC. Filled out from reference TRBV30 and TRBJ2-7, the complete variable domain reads SQTIHQWPATLVQPVGSPLSLECTVEGTSNPNLYWYRQAAGRGLQLLFYSVGIGQISSEVPQNLSASRPQDRQFILSSKKLLLSDSGFYLCAWSGRGGYEQYFGPGTRLTVT.

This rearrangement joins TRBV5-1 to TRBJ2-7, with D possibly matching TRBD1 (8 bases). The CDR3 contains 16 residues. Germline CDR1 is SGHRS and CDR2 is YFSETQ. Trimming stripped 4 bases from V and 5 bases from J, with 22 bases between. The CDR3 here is CASSPQGGPLVHEQYF. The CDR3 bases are TGCGCCAGCAGCCCACAGGGGGGGCCTCTTGTCCACGAGCAGTACTTC.

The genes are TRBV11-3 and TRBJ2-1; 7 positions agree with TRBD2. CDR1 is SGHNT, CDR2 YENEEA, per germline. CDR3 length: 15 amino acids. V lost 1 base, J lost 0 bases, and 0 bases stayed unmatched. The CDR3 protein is CASSLGTSSYNEQFF. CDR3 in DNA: TGTGCCAGCAGCTTAGGGACTAGCTCCTACAATGAGCAGTTCTTC.

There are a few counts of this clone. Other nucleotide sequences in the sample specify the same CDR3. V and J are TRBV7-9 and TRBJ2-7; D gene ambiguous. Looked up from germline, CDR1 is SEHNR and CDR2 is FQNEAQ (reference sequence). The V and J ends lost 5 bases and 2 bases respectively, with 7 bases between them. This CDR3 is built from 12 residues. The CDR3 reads CASSPDTYEQYF. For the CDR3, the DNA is TGTGCCAGCAGCCCAGATACCTACGAGCAGTACTTC.

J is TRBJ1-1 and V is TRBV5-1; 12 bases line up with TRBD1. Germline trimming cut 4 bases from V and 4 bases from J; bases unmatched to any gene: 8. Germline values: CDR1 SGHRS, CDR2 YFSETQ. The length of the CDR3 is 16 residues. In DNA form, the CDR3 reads TGCGCCAGCAGCGAGGGGACAGGGGGCGAGAGCACTGAAGCTTTCTTT. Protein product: CASSEGTGGESTEAFF.

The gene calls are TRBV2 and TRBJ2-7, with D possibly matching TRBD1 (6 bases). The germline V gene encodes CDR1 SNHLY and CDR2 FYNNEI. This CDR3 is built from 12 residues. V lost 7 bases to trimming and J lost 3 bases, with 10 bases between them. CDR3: CASTTDSYEQYF. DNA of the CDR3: TGTGCCAGCACTACGGACAGCTACGAGCAGTACTTC.

The DNA for the CDR3 is TGTGCCAGTACAGGCTTCCTCGGGATTTCAAGCAATCAGCCCCAGCATTTT. Translation: CASTGFLGISSNQPQHF. The chain is built from TRBV19 and TRBJ1-5; D not certain. This CDR3 has 17 residues. Germline V lookup: CDR1 LNHDA, CDR2 SQIVND (reference sequence). The V end lost 7 bases, the J end lost 1 base, and 20 bases lay between the germline ends. Combining the CDR3 with reference TRBV19 and TRBJ1-5 gives the whole variable domain DGGITQSPKYLFRKEGQNVTLSCEQNLNHDAMYWYRQDPGQGLRLIYYSQIVNDFQKGDIAEGYSVSREKKESFPLTVTSAQKNPTAFYLCASTGFLGISSNQPQHFGDGTRLSIL.

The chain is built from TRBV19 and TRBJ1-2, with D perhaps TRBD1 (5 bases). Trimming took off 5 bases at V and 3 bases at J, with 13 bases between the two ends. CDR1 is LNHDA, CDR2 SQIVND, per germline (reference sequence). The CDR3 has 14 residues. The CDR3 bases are TGTGCCAGTAGTGGTTTAGGGGCTCACTATGGCTACACCTTC. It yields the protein CASSGLGAHYGYTF.

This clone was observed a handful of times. This CDR3 reads CASSETQTSTDTQYF. CDR3 bases: TGTGCCAGCAGCGAGACACAAACTAGCACAGATACGCAGTATTTT. The chain joins TRBV9 to TRBJ2-3; no clear D gene. CDR1 SGDLS and CDR2 YYNGEE come from the germline V gene. V lost 3 bases to trimming and J lost 0 bases, with 11 bases between them. CDR3 size: 15 residues.

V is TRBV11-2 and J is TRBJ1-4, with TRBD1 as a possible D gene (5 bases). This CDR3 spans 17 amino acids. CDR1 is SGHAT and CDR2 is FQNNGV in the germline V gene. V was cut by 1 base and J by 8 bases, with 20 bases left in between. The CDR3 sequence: CASSLVMGRGTGEKLFF. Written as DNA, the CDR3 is TGTGCCAGCAGCTTAGTTATGGGTCGCGGGACTGGGGAAAAACTGTTTTTT.

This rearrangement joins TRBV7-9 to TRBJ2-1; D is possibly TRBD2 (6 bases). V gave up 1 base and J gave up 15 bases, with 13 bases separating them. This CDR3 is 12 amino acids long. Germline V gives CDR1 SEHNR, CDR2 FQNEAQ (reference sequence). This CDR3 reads CASSLDERVSFF. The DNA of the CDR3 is TGTGCCAGCAGCTTAGATGAGCGGGTGTCGTTCTTC.

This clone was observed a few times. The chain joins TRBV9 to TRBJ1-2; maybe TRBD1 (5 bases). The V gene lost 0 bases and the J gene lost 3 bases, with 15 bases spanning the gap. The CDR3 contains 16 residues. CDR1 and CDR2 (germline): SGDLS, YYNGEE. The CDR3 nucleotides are TGTGCCAGCAGCGTAGAGGCAGGGATAATTGACTATGGCTACACCTTC. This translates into CASSVEAGIIDYGYTF.

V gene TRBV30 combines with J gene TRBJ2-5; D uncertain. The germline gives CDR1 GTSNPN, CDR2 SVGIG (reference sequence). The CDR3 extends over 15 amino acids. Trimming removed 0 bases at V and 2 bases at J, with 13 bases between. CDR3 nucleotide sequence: TGTGCCTGGAGTGTAAGGCCCTTCGGGCAAGAGACCCAGTACTTC. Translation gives CAWSVRPFGQETQYF.

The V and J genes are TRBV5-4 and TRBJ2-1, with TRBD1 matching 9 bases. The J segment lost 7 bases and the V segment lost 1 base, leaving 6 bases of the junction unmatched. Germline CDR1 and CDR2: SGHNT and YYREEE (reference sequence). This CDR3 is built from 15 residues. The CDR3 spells CASSLTGQGWNEQFF. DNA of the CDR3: TGTGCCAGCAGCTTGACGGGACAGGGATGGAATGAGCAGTTCTTC.

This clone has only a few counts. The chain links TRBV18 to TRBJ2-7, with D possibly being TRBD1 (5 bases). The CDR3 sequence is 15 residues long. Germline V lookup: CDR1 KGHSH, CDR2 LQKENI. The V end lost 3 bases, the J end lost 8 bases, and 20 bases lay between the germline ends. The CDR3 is CASSPFPGNSAKQYF. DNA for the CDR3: TGTGCCAGCTCACCCTTCCCAGGGAATTCTGCGAAGCAGTACTTC.

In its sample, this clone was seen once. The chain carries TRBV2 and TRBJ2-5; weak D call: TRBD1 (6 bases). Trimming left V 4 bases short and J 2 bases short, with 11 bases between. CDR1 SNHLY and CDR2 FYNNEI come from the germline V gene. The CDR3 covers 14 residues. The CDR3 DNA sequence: TGTGCCAGCAGTGCCGGGACACAGCAAGAGACCCAGTACTTC. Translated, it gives CASSAGTQQETQYF.

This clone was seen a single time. As DNA, the CDR3 is TGTGCCAGTAGTATAGACGGGTACGCGTCGACTGAAGCTTTCTTT. It codes for CASSIDGYASTEAFF. V is TRBV19 and J is TRBJ1-1; D gene unclear. Trimming pared 0 bases from V and 5 bases from J, leaving 13 bases between. CDR1 and CDR2 (germline): LNHDA, SQIVND (reference sequence). This CDR3 is 15 amino acids long.

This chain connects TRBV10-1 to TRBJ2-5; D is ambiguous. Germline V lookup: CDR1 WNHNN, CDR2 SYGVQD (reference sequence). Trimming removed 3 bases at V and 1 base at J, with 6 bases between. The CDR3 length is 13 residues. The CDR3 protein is CASSESGQETQYF. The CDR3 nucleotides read TGCGCCAGCAGTGAATCAGGCCAAGAGACCCAGTACTTC.

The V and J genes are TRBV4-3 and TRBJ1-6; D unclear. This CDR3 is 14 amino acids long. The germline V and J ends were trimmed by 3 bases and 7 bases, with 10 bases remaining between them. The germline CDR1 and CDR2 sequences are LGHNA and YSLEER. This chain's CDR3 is CASSQMQHNSPLHF. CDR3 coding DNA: TGCGCCAGCAGCCAGATGCAACACAATTCACCCCTCCACTTT.

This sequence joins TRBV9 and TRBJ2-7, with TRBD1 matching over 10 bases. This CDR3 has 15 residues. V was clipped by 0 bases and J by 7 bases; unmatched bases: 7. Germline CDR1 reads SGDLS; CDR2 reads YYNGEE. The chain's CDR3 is CASSVGQGATFEQYF. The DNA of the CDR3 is TGTGCCAGCAGCGTAGGACAGGGGGCGACTTTTGAGCAGTACTTC.

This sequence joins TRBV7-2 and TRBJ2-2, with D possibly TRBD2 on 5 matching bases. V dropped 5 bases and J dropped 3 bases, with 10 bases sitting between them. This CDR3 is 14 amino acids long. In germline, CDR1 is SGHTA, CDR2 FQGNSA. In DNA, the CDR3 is TGTGCCAGCAGCGGATTCGGGGACACCGGGGAGCTGTTTTTT. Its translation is CASSGFGDTGELFF.

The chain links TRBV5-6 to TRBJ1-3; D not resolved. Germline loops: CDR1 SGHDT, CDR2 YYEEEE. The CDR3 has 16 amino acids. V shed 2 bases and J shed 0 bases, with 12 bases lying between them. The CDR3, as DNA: TGTGCCAGCAGCTTCGGGGATAGGGACTCTGGAAACACCATATATTTT. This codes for CASSFGDRDSGNTIYF.